The entry below gives a single TCR beta chain sequence along with its context. Its antigen remains unknown. This sample was included in a study of CXCR3-negative and CXCR3-positive naive CD8 T cells. Study-wide results and caveats: CXCR3-negative naive cells had less hydrophobic TRB CDR3s than did CXCR3-positive naive cells. For memory CD8+ cells diversity was much lower, but both naive subsets had comparably high diversity.

The CDR3 covers 14 residues. The V gene's germline CDR1 is DFQATT and CDR2 SNEGSKA (reference sequence). UMI-labeled 5' RACE TRB cDNA libraries were prepared from the cells. From its re-call of the 5' RACE reads, TCRdb lists each CDR3 protein once, without DNA. The table lists approximately 140,000 distinct CDR3 sequences, with 0.25% to 0.3% in the top ten. This sequence joins TRBV20-1 and TRBJ1-2; absent DNA, TCRdb's TRBD1 call cannot be checked. The sequencing sample was made of naive CXCR3+ CD8+ T cells from blood. Noted subset: CD45RO-CCR7+CD27+CD95- naive CD8+ T cells expressing CXCR3 (TNR3+). The origin of this receptor is a human donor in good health. Some clones in this sample may be carry-over from other donors' samples. The CDR3 is CSAREGQGGYGYTF.